This TCR beta chain is from a study of cytomegalovirus exposure and HLA in healthy donors. As for the study in general: Of 300 to 450 genotyped donors, more than 70% clustered with self-reported Caucasian donors. The study, taken as a whole, reports: An analysis that came later showed most CMV-associated TCR beta chains appearing HLA-restricted. The classifier was said to identify cytomegalovirus status with high specificity and sensitivity.

A word on this clone: Its antigen is unidentified.

J lost 0 bases, V lost 6 bases, and 1 base had no gene match. The CDR3 is made up of 14 amino acids. The germline V gene has CDR1 ENHRY and CDR2 SYGVKD. Amplification used 60 Vbeta primers and 13 Jbeta primers. Produced via immunoSEQ multiplex PCR; TCRdb's table is partial and in-frame only. Among roughly 120,000 clones listed, approximately 68% were seen once. This chain links TRBV10-3 with TRBJ2-1; 8 positions match TRBD2. The origin of this receptor is a man aged 25-45 years in good health and CMV-seropositive. Input material: PBMCs. The CDR3 reads CAIRLADSYNEQFF. The CDR3 DNA follows: TGTGCCATCAGACTAGCGGACTCCTACAATGAGCAGTTCTTC.